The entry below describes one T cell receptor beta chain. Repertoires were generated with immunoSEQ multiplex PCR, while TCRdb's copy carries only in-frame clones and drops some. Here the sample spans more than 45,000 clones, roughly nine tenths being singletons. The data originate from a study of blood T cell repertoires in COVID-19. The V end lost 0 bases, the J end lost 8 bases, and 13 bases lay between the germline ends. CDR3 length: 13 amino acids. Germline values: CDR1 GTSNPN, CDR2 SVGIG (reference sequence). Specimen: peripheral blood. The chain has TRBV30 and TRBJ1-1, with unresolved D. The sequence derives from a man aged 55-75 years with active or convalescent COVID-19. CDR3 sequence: CAWSVLVGSEAFF. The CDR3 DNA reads TGTGCCTGGAGTGTATTAGTGGGCAGCGAAGCTTTCTTT.